This record looks at one TCR beta chain sequence and its context. Profiling relied on immunoSEQ multiplex PCR, and the TCRdb table lists in-frame clones only, not all of them. The sample carries about 200,000 clones, over 65% recorded once. The CDR3 runs 15 residues. Per the germline V gene, CDR1 is MNHEY and CDR2 is SVGEGT. The V and J ends lost 4 bases and 6 bases, in that order; junction bases with no gene match: 10. These data are taken from a study of blood T cell repertoires in COVID-19. This clonotype was sampled from a person aged 70 to 85 with COVID-19, enrolled during active disease. This chain joins TRBV6-2 or TRBV6-3 and TRBJ2-7, with 9 bases fitting TRBD1. Sequenced material: peripheral blood. Here the CDR3 DNA reads TGTGCCAGCAGTTTCGCCAGACAGGGGGGCGGCGAGCAGTACTTC. This gives the protein CASSFARQGGGEQYF.